The present T cell receptor (beta chain) was sequenced within a study of blood T cell repertoires in COVID-19. Across the whole study: The origin of the acute and convalescent COVID-19 samples was the United States, Italy and Spain. PBMCs, B-cell-depleted T cells, or T cells provided the cDNA or gDNA that made up the material.

Trimming cost V 0 bases and J 5 bases, with 12 bases left between them. This CDR3 is built from 15 residues. CDR1 SGHTA and CDR2 FQGNSA come from the germline V gene. Per the original methods: By means of reference gene primer amplification, nucleated cell counts were estimated. Method: immunoSEQ multiplex PCR; TCRdb's copy keeps in-frame clones and lacks some. Clone size and the V and J calls come from that table; the DNA yielded D and trimming. This table has roughly 380,000 clones, about 85% appearing once. The chain recombines TRBV7-2 with TRBJ2-3; D is ambiguous. Material for sequencing was peripheral blood. The TCR originated in a woman aged 18 to 35 with acute or convalescent COVID-19. In DNA, the CDR3 is TGTGCCAGCAGCTTAGCAATCTATACCGGAGATACGCAGTATTTT. Translation gives CASSLAIYTGDTQYF.